These 8 T cell receptor beta chains were sequenced from one sample in a study of blood T cell repertoires in COVID-19. Method: immunoSEQ multiplex PCR; TCRdb's copy keeps in-frame clones and lacks some. This table has about 260,000 clones, 90% appearing once. The sequenced sample was peripheral blood. Receptors originate from a middle-aged woman with acute or convalescent COVID-19.

The chain joins TRBV7-9 to TRBJ1-2; maybe TRBD1 (6 bases). From germline, CDR1 is SEHNR and CDR2 FQNEAQ (reference sequence). The germline V and J ends were trimmed by 5 bases and 5 bases, with 18 bases remaining between them. The CDR3 is 15 residues long. This chain's CDR3 is CASSPKGFRGYGYTF. The CDR3, as DNA: TGTGCCAGCAGCCCAAAGGGCTTCAGGGGTTATGGCTACACCTTC.

The chain couples TRBV3-1 (or the pseudogene TRBV3-2) to TRBJ2-6, with a tentative D call TRBD2 (5 bases). This CDR3 region has 16 residues. The V gene lost 4 bases and the J gene lost 10 bases, with 20 bases spanning the gap. Germline values: CDR1 LGHDT, CDR2 YNNKEL (reference sequence). In DNA form, the CDR3 reads TGTGCCAGCAGCCCCCAGAGTAGCGCCTTCTCGAACGTCCTGACTTTC. Translation: CASSPQSSAFSNVLTF.

The chain is built from TRBV5-8 and TRBJ2-5, with no clear D. Trimming stripped 0 bases from V and 4 bases from J, with 13 bases between. The CDR3 runs 15 residues. The germline gives CDR1 SGHTS, CDR2 YDEGEE. DNA of the CDR3: TGTGCCAGCAGCTTGGCGCGGCTCGCCGGAGAGACCCAGTACTTC. Translating it yields CASSLARLAGETQYF.

The chain uses TRBV9 and TRBJ2-1, with 8 bases fitting TRBD2. The germline gives CDR1 SGDLS, CDR2 YYNGEE. V gave up 3 bases and J gave up 1 base; unmatched junction bases: 3. The CDR3 is 15 residues long. The DNA for the CDR3 is TGTGCCAGCAGCGCGCCGGGGGGGTCCTACAATGAGCAGTTCTTC. This translates into CASSAPGGSYNEQFF.

The chain employs TRBV9 and TRBJ2-7; 10 bases align to TRBD1. CDR1 is SGDLS and CDR2 is YYNGEE in the germline V gene. Trimming took 4 bases from V and 1 from J; bases not matched to a gene: 8. This CDR3 region has 16 residues. CDR3 residues: CASSRPDRGPSYEQYV. CDR3 in DNA: TGTGCCAGCAGCCGTCCTGACAGGGGGCCTTCCTACGAGCAGTACGTC.

This chain uses TRBV7-9 with TRBJ2-7; 7 bases fit TRBD2. From germline, CDR1 is SEHNR and CDR2 FQNEAQ (reference sequence). There are 12 residues in the CDR3. The trim removed 5 bases at V and 12 bases at J, leaving 10 bases unmatched. The CDR3 nucleotides read TGTGCCAGCAGCCAAGAAGTCGGGGGGACGTACGTC. Encoded protein: CASSQEVGGTYV.

The chain is built from TRBV27 and TRBJ1-3; TRBD1 matches at 8 bases. The CDR3 loop spans 13 amino acids. J lost 14 bases, V lost 4 bases, and 10 bases had no gene match. CDR1 and CDR2 (germline): MNHEY, SMNVEV (reference sequence). CDR3 sequence: CASSSPDRATLYF. Here the CDR3 DNA reads TGTGCCAGCAGTTCCCCGGACAGGGCAACACTATATTTT.

This clone was picked up a small number of times. This chain uses TRBV6-5 with TRBJ2-5; 10 nucleotides agree with TRBD2. With V trimmed by 4 bases and J by 4 bases, 9 bases remained unmatched. The germline gives CDR1 MNHEY, CDR2 SVGAGI. The CDR3 extends over 16 amino acids. DNA of the CDR3: TGTGCCAGCAGTTCCACCGGGACTAGCGTGAGAGAGACCCAGTACTTC. Protein sequence: CASSSTGTSVRETQYF.